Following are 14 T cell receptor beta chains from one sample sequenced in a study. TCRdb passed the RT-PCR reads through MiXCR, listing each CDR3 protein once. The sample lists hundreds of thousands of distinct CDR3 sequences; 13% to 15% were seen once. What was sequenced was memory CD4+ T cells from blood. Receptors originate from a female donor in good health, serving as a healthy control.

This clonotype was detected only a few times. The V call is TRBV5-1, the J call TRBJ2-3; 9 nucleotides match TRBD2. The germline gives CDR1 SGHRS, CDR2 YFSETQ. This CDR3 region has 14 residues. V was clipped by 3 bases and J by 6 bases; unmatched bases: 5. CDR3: CASSSLGLADTQYF. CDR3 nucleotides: TGCGCCAGCAGCTCCTTAGGACTAGCGGATACGCAGTATTTT.

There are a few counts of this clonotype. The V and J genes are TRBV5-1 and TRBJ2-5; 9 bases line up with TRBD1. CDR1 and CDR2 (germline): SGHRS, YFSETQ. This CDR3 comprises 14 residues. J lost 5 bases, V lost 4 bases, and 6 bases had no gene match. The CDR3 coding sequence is TGCGCCAGCAGCAGGGGGACAGGGTTGGAGACCCAGTACTTC. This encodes CASSRGTGLETQYF.

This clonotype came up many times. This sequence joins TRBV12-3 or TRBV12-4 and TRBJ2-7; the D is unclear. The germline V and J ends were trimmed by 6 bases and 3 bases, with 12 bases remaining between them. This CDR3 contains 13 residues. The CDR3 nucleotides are TGTGCCAGCAGCCCAAGGACCCTCTACGAGCAGTACTTC. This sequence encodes CASSPRTLYEQYF.

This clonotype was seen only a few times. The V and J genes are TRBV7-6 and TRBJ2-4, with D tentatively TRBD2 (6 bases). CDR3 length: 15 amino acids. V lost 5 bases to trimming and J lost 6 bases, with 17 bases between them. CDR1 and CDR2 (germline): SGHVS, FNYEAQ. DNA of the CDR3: TGTGCCAGCAGCCAATACGGGGGTGCAGGAAACATTCAGTACTTC. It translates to CASSQYGGAGNIQYF.

The CDR3 nucleotides are TGCGCCAGCAGCCGCAGGGCTCTAGGGGGGAACGAGCAGTACTTC. This codes for CASSRRALGGNEQYF. V and J are TRBV4-1 and TRBJ2-7, with D perhaps given as TRBD1 or TRBD2 (6 bases each). There are 15 residues in the CDR3. The germline V gene encodes CDR1 MGHRA and CDR2 YSYEKL. Trimming left V 4 bases short and J 5 bases short, with 18 bases between.

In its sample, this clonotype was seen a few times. CDR3 sequence: CASRGSGGAVAQYF. As DNA, the CDR3 is TGTGCCAGCAGAGGGAGCGGGGGGGCCGTTGCGCAGTATTTT. The rearrangement links TRBV7-2 to TRBJ2-3, with 10 nucleotides matching TRBD2. V shed 6 bases, J shed 10 bases, and the junction held 10 bases outside the gene matches. The germline CDR1 and CDR2 sequences are SGHTA and FQGNSA. CDR3 length: 14 amino acids.

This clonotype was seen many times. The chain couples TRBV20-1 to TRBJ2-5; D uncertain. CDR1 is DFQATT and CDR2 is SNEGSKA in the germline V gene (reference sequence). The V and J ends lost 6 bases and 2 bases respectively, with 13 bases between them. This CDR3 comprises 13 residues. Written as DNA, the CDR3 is TGCAGTGCCAAAACGGGTATTCAAGAGACCCAGTACTTC. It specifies CSAKTGIQETQYF.

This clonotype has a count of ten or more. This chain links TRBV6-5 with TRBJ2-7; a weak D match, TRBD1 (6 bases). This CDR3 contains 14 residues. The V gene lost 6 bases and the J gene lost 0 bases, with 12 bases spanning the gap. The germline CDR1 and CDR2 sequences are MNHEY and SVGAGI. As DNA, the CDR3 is TGTGCCAGCAGCTTCAACAGGGACTCCTACGAGCAGTACTTC. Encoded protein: CASSFNRDSYEQYF.

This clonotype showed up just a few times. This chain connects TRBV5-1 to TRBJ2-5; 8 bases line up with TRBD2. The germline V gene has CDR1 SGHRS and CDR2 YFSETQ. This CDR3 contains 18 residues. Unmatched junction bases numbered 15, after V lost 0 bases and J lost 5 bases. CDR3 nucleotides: TGCGCCAGCAGCTTGGCCCCTGCGGGAGCGGGAGAGGAGGAGACCCAGTACTTC. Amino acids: CASSLAPAGAGEEETQYF.

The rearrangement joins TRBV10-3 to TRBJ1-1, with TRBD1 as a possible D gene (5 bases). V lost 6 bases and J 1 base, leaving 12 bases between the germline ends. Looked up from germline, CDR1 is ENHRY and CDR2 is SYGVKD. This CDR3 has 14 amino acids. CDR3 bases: TGTGCCATCAGGTCAGGGCTCTCGAACACTGAAGCTTTCTTT. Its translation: CAIRSGLSNTEAFF.

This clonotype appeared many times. DNA for the CDR3: TGCGCCAGCAGCCAAGATCCGGGACACCCGACGAACACCGGGGAGCTGTTTTTT. Residues: CASSQDPGHPTNTGELFF. The gene calls are TRBV4-3 and TRBJ2-2; a weak D match, TRBD1 (6 bases). Deletions cut 0 bases from V and 0 bases from J, with 14 bases between. Looked up from germline, CDR1 is LGHNA and CDR2 is YSLEER. The CDR3 runs to 18 residues.

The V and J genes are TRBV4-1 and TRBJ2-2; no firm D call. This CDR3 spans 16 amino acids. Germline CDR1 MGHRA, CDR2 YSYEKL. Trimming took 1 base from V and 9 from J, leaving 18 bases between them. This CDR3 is CASSQAARSGAWELFF. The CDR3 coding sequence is TGCGCCAGCAGCCAAGCGGCTAGATCGGGCGCCTGGGAGCTGTTTTTT.

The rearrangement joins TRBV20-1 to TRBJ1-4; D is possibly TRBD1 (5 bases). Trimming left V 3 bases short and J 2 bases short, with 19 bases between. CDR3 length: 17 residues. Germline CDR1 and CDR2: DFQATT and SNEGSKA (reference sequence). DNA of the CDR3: TGCAGTGCTAGGATCGGGGCCTCTACTTTCACTAATGAAAAACTGTTTTTT. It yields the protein CSARIGASTFTNEKLFF.

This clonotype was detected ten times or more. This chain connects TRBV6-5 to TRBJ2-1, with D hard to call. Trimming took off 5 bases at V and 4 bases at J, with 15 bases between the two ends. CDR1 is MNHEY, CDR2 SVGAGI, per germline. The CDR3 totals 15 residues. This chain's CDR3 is CASSTSVRSYNEQFF. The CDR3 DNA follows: TGTGCCAGCAGTACCTCGGTGAGGTCTTACAATGAGCAGTTCTTC.